The T cell receptor beta chain described here comes from a study of human T cells and chemical hapten exposure. At the level of the study: Throughout the roughly 24-week study, diphenylcyclopropenone was applied weekly to the patients' scalps.

The CDR3 extends over 15 amino acids. Germline values: CDR1 DFQATT, CDR2 SNEGSKA (reference sequence). V was trimmed by 0 bases and J by 11 bases, leaving 19 bases between them. Separate cDNA molecules received unique molecular identifiers, which the library attached to them. TCRdb reprocessed the RACE reads with MiXCR, giving one entry per CDR3 protein. Of about 120,000 distinct CDR3 sequences in the sample, about 13% were seen once. With regard to this clonotype: Its antigen is not identified.

Points from the study as a whole: As patch test score rose, PT1 expanded TCR counts tended to rise as well.

The time point is: patch test 1, 2 weeks after DPC sensitization. Treatment in this sample: therapeutic diphenylcyclopropenone sensitization with weekly scalp DPC. The sample was whole blood, taken in connection with sensitization to the hapten diphenylcyclopropenone (DPC). The chain recombines TRBV20-1 with TRBJ1-4, with D possibly being TRBD1 (5 bases). This clonotype was obtained from a man between 18 and 35 years old with alopecia areata. Some clones in this sample may be carry-over from other donors' samples. CDR3 sequence reads: CSARDNGPGLGKLFF. CDR3 bases: TGCAGTGCTAGAGATAATGGGCCAGGGCTGGGCAAACTGTTTTTT.